This TCR beta chain is drawn from a study of type 1 and type 2 diabetes patients (dated by TCRdb to 2015 to 2016). The study in broad terms: The cohort comprised nine type 1 diabetes patients, four type 2 diabetes patients and 6 or 7 nondiabetic controls recruited in China. Type 2 diabetes patients were used as a disease comparison group for the type 1 diabetes patients. A total of 15 million to 20 million paired-end reads were generated across the whole study. In the study, high-throughput sequencing was used to profile TCRbeta repertoires so that type 1 diabetes, type 2 diabetes and nondiabetic individuals could be compared. Throughout the study, CD4 or CD8 MicroBeads on MACS columns were used to positively select CD4+ and CD8+ T cells from PBMCs. Comparing approximately 19-cycle and approximately 23-cycle amplification showed similar V gene usage, suggesting similar primer efficiencies and random PCR bias. TCRbeta libraries were sequenced paired-end on Illumina HiSeq 2000 or MiSeq instruments.

Sequencing relied on an Illumina MiSeq. Genomic DNA from sorted T cell subsets served as template for TCRbeta CDR3 amplification. The TCRbeta CDR3 region was amplified by multiplex PCR with 30 forward and 13 reverse primers. AMPure XP beads were used to purify the PCR products, after which a second approximately 25-cycle PCR added indices and adaptors. Before sequencing, libraries were gel-purified with the QIAquick Gel Extraction Kit. The authors' analysis ran thus. FLASH was used to merge paired-end reads, and IgBLAST was used to align the merged reads to IMGT V, D and J germline references. Reads with less than 70% alignment identity to germline references were removed, leaving around 10 million reads across the study. CDR3 boundaries, reading frame and productivity were assigned following IMGT definitions. Highly-expanded clones were defined as clones at or above 1% of reads, and diversity was measured by normalized Shannon entropy. Unpaired two-tailed t-tests were used to test for differences in Shannon entropy between groups. The public reads were reanalyzed by TCRdb: fastp trimming at Q25, MiXCR alignment, in-frame beta chains only. When rows share a CDR3 protein, they turn into one entry using the most common DNA and genes. TCRdb's processing, not the authors' own work, is the source of the V and J calls. Recorded for this sample are 250,000 or so distinct CDR3 sequences; roughly 44% of them occurred a single time. Roughly an eighth of the sample rests with the top ten.

Overall study results and their limits: Type 2 diabetes and control samples had highly correlated V and J gene usage patterns, with the correlation between samples averaging around 0.97. The study groups were not matched for age and gender, which could possibly have biased interpretation. High diversity was shown by type 2 diabetes repertoires, and the diversity was significantly greater than that of type 1 diabetes repertoires in both CD4+ and CD8+ T cells. Because only a limited number of T2D and control samples were sequenced, some T1D-only HECs might also appear in more T2D or control samples. Type 2 diabetes patients had few highly-expanded CD4+ clones, median one, accounting for a median approximately 4% of reads.

To note about this clonotype: The clone's antigen remains unknown. Base qualities are not recorded, but no much larger clone differs from it by a single base.

Every diabetic patient fulfilled standard classification criteria for type 1 or type 2 diabetes, and glucose and C-peptide were evaluated using WHO-recommended methods. Donors with other autoimmune diseases or infections within the previous four weeks were excluded from participation. From each participant, approximately 10 milliliters of peripheral blood were collected. PBMCs were isolated with LymphoPrep density separation. The germline V gene (reference sequence) yields LNHDA for CDR1 and SQIVND for CDR2. The trim is 1 base for V and 4 bases for J, with a gap of 22 bases between the germline ends. Counted from cysteine to phenylalanine, this CDR3 has 18 amino acids. Of the read, only the CDR3 DNA is kept; its 54 bases are in frame from base 1.

The sample consisted of peripheral blood mononuclear cells (PBMCs). This sequence was found in a man aged 18-30 years with type 2 diabetes. The sequence is built from TRBV19 and TRBJ1-2; TRBD1 is possibly the D segment (6 matching bases). The CDR3 reads as follows: CASSIGRGPTVQSYGYTF. Read as DNA, the sequence is TGTGCCAGTAGTATAGGACGGGGGCCCACCGTTCAATCCTATGGCTACACCTTC.